This T cell receptor (beta chain) stems from a study of blood T cell repertoires in COVID-19. Study information: Italy, Spain and the United States were the sources of the convalescent and acute COVID-19 samples. The analysed material was cDNA or gDNA that came from T cells, B-cell-depleted T cells, or PBMCs.

Profiled with immunoSEQ multiplex PCR; TCRdb holds only in-frame clones, not every one. The sample lists 200,000 to 250,000 clones; around 86% were seen once. The CDR3 has 14 residues. With V trimmed by 10 bases and J by 6 bases, 4 bases remained unmatched. Germline V gene lookup returns CDR1 MNHEY and CDR2 SVGAGI. Cohorts were assigned according to the clinical history that participants reported. This TCR derives from a woman aged 40 to 55 with acute COVID-19. The rearrangement uses TRBV6-5 and TRBJ2-2; 14 positions match TRBD2. The sequenced sample was PBMCs or T cells enriched from blood (not recorded which). CDR3 protein: CATRTSGGPGELFF. For the CDR3, the DNA is TGTGCCACAAGGACTAGCGGGGGGCCCGGGGAGCTGTTTTTT.